This record covers a single T cell receptor beta chain. This clonotype appeared a single time. The target of this receptor is not known. Base quality data are lacking; no much larger clone is found one base away. A lone read offers only weak evidence. Flow cytometry had shown CD8+CD57+ cell expansion in the patients selected for sequencing. Every patient had a diagnosis of severe acquired aplastic anemia based on International Study of Aplastic Anemia and Agranulocytosis and Camitta criteria. No therapy had been received by the patients at the time of blood sampling. TCR repertoires of sorted CD4+ and CD8+ blood T cells from severe aplastic anemia patients and healthy subjects were deep-sequenced in the study. Patients were enrolled under clinicaltrials.gov protocols 00001620, 01623167, 00001397, 00071045, 00081523 and 00961064 in the USA. Ficoll-Paque density gradient centrifugation was used to isolate peripheral blood mononuclear cells. Before DNA extraction, CD4+ and CD8+ T cells were sorted by FACS or by magnetic beads.

Genomic DNA served as template for TCR beta VDJ combination and CDR3 sequence profiling. An Illumina HiSeq 2000 was used for TCR repertoire sequencing. The published analysis was carried out like this. TRBV/TRBJ rearrangement plots, CDR3 size and DJ length profiles, and Simpson's diversity index were used to evaluate the repertoires. Whichever DNA sequence was most abundant in the deep sequencing data was defined as the immunodominant clone. CDR3 amino acid sequences were checked for sharing between subjects and were compared against published repertoires and the VDJdb database. TCRdb redid the processing of the public reads, applying fastp at Q25 and MiXCR, and retained in-frame beta chains. One record per CDR3 amino acid sequence lists the most common genes and DNA. The V and J calls and clone size are TCRdb's, not the authors'. A total of over 150,000 distinct CDR3 sequences appear in this sample, roughly 60% of them only once. The biggest ten clones account for 42% of the sample.

This entry is derived from a study of CD8+CD57+ T cells in acquired aplastic anemia (dated 2018 in TCRdb). Concerning the study at large: DNA extracted from sorted CD4+ and CD8+ cells had a mean of roughly 3.3 ug, with a range of about 0.19 to 30 ug. A CD8+CD57+ expansion meant a frequency higher than the mean frequency seen in healthy subjects.

As encoded in the germline V gene, CDR1 is MNHNS while CDR2 is SASEGT. The CDR3 holds 17 amino acids from the cysteine to the phenylalanine. Only the CDR3 DNA stays, 51 bases, in frame from base 1. V is cut by 5 bases and J by 2 bases, and the space between the germline ends is 22 bases. Study-wide findings and limitations: No significant difference in CD8+ Simpson's diversity was found between patients and healthy controls (P=0.060). Although some 28 CD8+ CDR3 sequences were shared by patients and controls, these sequences appeared highly expressed in patients and within the immunodominant clones of patients.

The rearrangement joined TRBV6-1 to TRBJ2-7, and possibly TRBD2, on 5 matching bases. This TCR was recovered from a human donor with aplastic anemia. The sample taken for sequencing was sorted CD4+, CD8+, or CD8+CD57+ T cells (not recorded which) from PBMCs. The CDR3 in this case is CASSYRTTRMGTYEQYF. The DNA sequence is given as TGTGCCAGCAGTTACCGTACTACTAGAATGGGCACCTACGAGCAGTACTTC.